The clone carrying this T cell receptor (beta chain) came up once. The protocol was immunoSEQ multiplex PCR, while the TCRdb copy is restricted to in-frame clones and leaves out a portion. Of tens of thousands of clones detected, around 94% appear once; the ten largest clones hold 0.4% to 0.6%. This specimen belongs to a study of T cell changes during pregnancy in multiple sclerosis. The CDR3 has 19 amino acids. After removal of 4 bases from V and 7 bases from J, the junction contained 16 bases not matched to a gene. Germline loops: CDR1 SGHTA, CDR2 FQGTGA. The receptor was derived from a female donor with multiple sclerosis, enrolled in a pregnancy study. This sequence joins TRBV7-3 and TRBJ2-2; 12 bases are a match to TRBD2. The specimen was CD4+ T cells from peripheral blood mononuclear cells, collected in the first trimester of pregnancy. CDR3 DNA sequence: TGTGCCAGCAGCTCACTCCCAAGGCTAGCGGGGGGGCCTATCGGGGAGCTGTTTTTT. It yields the protein CASSSLPRLAGGPIGELFF.